This TCR beta chain was sequenced during a study of shared clonotypes between healthy human individuals. The repertoire was sequenced with immunoSEQ multiplex PCR; TCRdb's copy has only in-frame clones and lacks some. The sample records about 2 million clones, about 95% being singletons. Per germline, CDR1 MNHEY and CDR2 SMNVEV (reference sequence). The CDR3 contains 14 residues. V was clipped by 3 bases and J by 8 bases, with 13 bases between them. CD45RO-negative, CCR7-positively selected cells formed the naive CD8 fraction, excluding terminally differentiated effector memory CD45RA+ cells. The chain couples TRBV27 to TRBJ1-4, with D perhaps TRBD1 (6 bases). This TCR was sampled from a man in his late teens or twenties in good health. Sample: naive CD8+ T cells sorted from blood. The CDR3 bases are TGTGCCAGCAGTTTGTCACAGGGAGGGGAAAAACTGTTTTTT. Translated, it gives CASSLSQGGEKLFF.